This paragraph covers one TCR beta chain sequence. Its antigen is currently unknown. The entry originates in a study of cytomegalovirus exposure and HLA in healthy donors. Points from the study as a whole: An apparent linkage of common viral pathogens to several of the most significant clusters emerged in a later analysis.

CDR1 and CDR2 (germline): SEHNR, FQNEAQ (reference sequence). CDR3 length equals 16 residues. The V end lost 1 base, the J end lost 0 bases, and 13 bases lay between the germline ends. 13 Jbeta primers and 60 Vbeta primers were used for the PCR. Assay: immunoSEQ multiplex PCR; the TCRdb copy retains only in-frame clones and omits some. The sample holds around 140,000 clones; over 60% are singletons and the top ten take 0.75% to 0.95%. Sequenced material: PBMCs. The chain links TRBV7-9 to TRBJ2-7, with a tentative D call TRBD2 (6 bases). The TCR sequence derives from a woman in her sixties in good health and CMV-seronegative. The CDR3 spells CASSLGPSDSSYEQYF. Here the CDR3 DNA reads TGTGCCAGCAGCTTAGGTCCTAGCGACAGCTCCTACGAGCAGTACTTC.